These T cell receptor beta chains were read from a single sample in a study of immune aging and cytomegalovirus after organ transplant. Their target antigens are unknown. TCRdb re-called the single-cell sequencing reads through MiXCR, storing one row per CDR3 protein. This sample yields tens of thousands of distinct CDR3 sequences, of which more than 35% are seen a single time; approximately 26% belongs to the top ten. Sequencing was performed on CMV peptide-activated CD4+ and CD8+ T cells sorted from blood, taken at five time points, pooled. The receptors were gathered from a female donor who had a heart transplant and CMV viremia. Both conserved end residues are part of each CDR3. The D gene is left open where the match is weak. A row's size may be missing; if present it is once, few, many or a size class.

CAISETSGTEAFF,TGTGCCATCAGTGAAACCTCCGGCACTGAAGCTTTCTTT,few,TRBJ1-1,NA,TRBV10-3
CSALTGTSVDTDTQYF,TGCAGTGCTCTAACAGGGACTAGCGTCGACACAGATACGCAGTATTTT,few,TRBJ2-3,TRBD2,TRBV20-1
CASSGDGYNEQFF,TGTGCCAGCAGCGGGGACGGCTATAATGAGCAGTTCTTC,few,TRBJ2-1,NA,TRBV6-1
CASSLLRGRANNEQSF,TGTGCCAGCAGCTTACTCCGGGGGAGAGCTAACAATGAGCAGTCCTTC,NA,TRBJ2-1,NA,TRBV7-9
CAWSGRDYQETQYF,TGTGCCTGGAGTGGCCGGGACTACCAAGAGACCCAGTACTTC,NA,TRBJ2-5,NA,TRBV30
CASSRQQGEGEKLFF,TGCGCCAGCAGCCGCCAACAGGGGGAAGGGGAAAAACTGTTTTTT,few,TRBJ1-4,TRBD1,TRBV5-1
CASSSRPSGTTDTQYF,TGCGCCAGCAGCTCAAGGCCCTCCGGGACCACAGATACGCAGTATTTT,NA,TRBJ2-3,NA,TRBV5-1
CASSDREVPATDAQHF,TGTGCCAGCAGTGACAGGGAAGTTCCGGCTACAGATGCGCAGCATTTT,NA,TRBJ1-5,NA,TRBV2
CSALAGTGGNEQFF,TGCAGTGCTCTAGCCGGGACAGGGGGAAATGAGCAGTTCTTC,NA,TRBJ2-1,TRBD1,TRBV20-1
CASRREGQETTGELFF,TGCGCCAGCAGACGCGAGGGACAGGAGACCACCGGGGAGCTGTTTTTT,NA,TRBJ2-2,TRBD1,TRBV5-1
CTISVPGSFGDRAYDQYF,TGTACCATCAGTGTTCCTGGATCCTTTGGAGACAGGGCCTACGATCAGTACTTC,few,TRBJ2-7,TRBD1,TRBV10-3
CASSQDGWSSYNEQFF,TGTGCCAGCAGCCAAGATGGGTGGAGCTCCTACAATGAGCAGTTCTTC,NA,TRBJ2-1,NA,TRBV14
CASSPTTGTYNEQFF,TGCGCCAGCAGCCCTACAACCGGGACCTACAATGAGCAGTTCTTC,NA,TRBJ2-1,NA,TRBV5-1
CSVWRSEDGGYTF,TGCAGCGTTTGGCGAAGCGAAGACGGGGGCTACACCTTC,few,TRBJ1-2,NA,TRBV29-1
CASSESGTGLYEQYF,TGTGCCAGCAGTGAATCCGGGACAGGTCTTTACGAGCAGTACTTC,many,TRBJ2-7,TRBD1,TRBV25-1
CSVEDRASGRIYEQYF,TGCAGCGTTGAAGATCGGGCTAGCGGGAGGATCTACGAGCAGTACTTC,NA,TRBJ2-7,TRBD2,TRBV29-1
CSARDNADREDGYTF,TGCAGTGCTAGAGACAACGCGGACAGGGAAGATGGCTACACCTTC,few,TRBJ1-2,TRBD1,TRBV20-1
CASSQVVGSYNEQFF,TGTGCCAGCAGCCAAGTTGTGGGCTCCTACAATGAGCAGTTCTTC,NA,TRBJ2-1,NA,TRBV3-1
CASSPQGINEQFF,TGTGCCAGCAGCCCCCAGGGGATCAATGAGCAGTTCTTC,NA,TRBJ2-1,NA,TRBV5-4
CASSLGPNTGELFF,TGTGCCAGCAGTCTGGGACCGAACACCGGGGAGCTGTTTTTT,many,TRBJ2-2,NA,TRBV27
CASSPGTGEYNEQFF,TGTGCCAGCAGTCCCGGGACAGGGGAGTACAATGAGCAGTTCTTC,many,TRBJ2-1,TRBD1,TRBV6-5
CASSPRTSGPLNERFF,TGTGCCAGCAGCCCTAGGACTAGCGGGCCGCTTAATGAGCGGTTCTTC,many,TRBJ2-1,TRBD2,TRBV5-6
CASSLLAGVTGELFF,TGTGCCAGCAGTTTACTAGCGGGGGTCACCGGGGAGCTGTTTTTT,NA,TRBJ2-2,TRBD2,TRBV12-3/TRBV12-4
CASSQVEWGGGGDEQFF,TGCGCCAGCAGCCAAGTAGAATGGGGAGGGGGCGGCGATGAGCAGTTCTTC,few,TRBJ2-1,NA,TRBV4-1
CASSRLGTHSGANVRTF,TGCGCCAGCAGCCGGTTGGGAACGCACTCTGGGGCCAACGTCCGGACTTTC,NA,TRBJ2-6,NA,TRBV12-3/TRBV12-4
CSVGGLTGTGANVLTF,TGCAGCGTTGGGGGCCTGACAGGGACTGGGGCCAACGTCCTGACTTTC,NA,TRBJ2-6,TRBD1,TRBV29-1
CASSLLGGNTEAFF,TGTGCCAGCAGTTTATTGGGTGGGAACACTGAAGCTTTCTTT,NA,TRBJ1-1,NA,TRBV12-3/TRBV12-4
CASRRPGQGSGETQYF,TGTGCCAGCAGGAGACCGGGACAGGGGAGTGGAGAGACCCAGTACTTC,few,TRBJ2-5,TRBD1,TRBV11-2
CASSDLDRGPSEANVLTF,TGTGCCAGCAGTGACCTAGACAGGGGGCCCTCTGAGGCCAACGTCCTGACTTTC,few,TRBJ2-6,TRBD1,TRBV2
CASSAQPGTSGGSYNEQFF,TGTGCCAGTAGTGCTCAGCCCGGGACTAGCGGGGGCTCCTACAATGAGCAGTTCTTC,NA,TRBJ2-1,TRBD2,TRBV19
CASSLEAGNPQETQYF,TGTGCCAGCAGCTTGGAGGCGGGAAATCCGCAAGAGACCCAGTACTTC,NA,TRBJ2-5,NA,TRBV5-4
CATSGQSTSGKAGQVVTYNEQFF,TGTGCCACCAGTGGTCAGTCGACTAGCGGGAAGGCCGGTCAGGTCGTCACCTACAATGAGCAGTTCTTC,medium-sized,TRBJ2-1,TRBD2,TRBV24-1
CATSDSPGGRSGYTF,TGTGCCACCAGTGATTCCCCCGGGGGGAGAAGTGGCTACACCTTC,NA,TRBJ1-2,NA,TRBV24-1
CSARPSGRPYNEQFF,TGCAGTGCTAGGCCCTCCGGGCGACCTTACAATGAGCAGTTCTTC,medium-sized,TRBJ2-1,NA,TRBV20-1